The 11 T cell receptor beta chains presented below share a single source sample, sequenced in a study of cytomegalovirus exposure and HLA in healthy donors (dated by TCRdb to 2016 to 2017). Receptor libraries were prepared by the immunoSEQ multiplex PCR assay. For the multiplex PCR, a mixture combining 60 forward primers for TCR Vbeta segments and 13 reverse primers for TCR Jbeta segments was used. TCRdb took over this immuneACCESS table, retaining in-frame rearrangements with V and J assigned. Such tables are incomplete; in checked studies, under half of the missing clones stem from an unresolved V gene, and the remainder is unexplained. The sample table lists approximately 190,000 clones, 80% to 90% of them with a count of one. The ten largest clonotypes hold under 2% of the sample. Sequencing was done on a sample of PBMCs. These receptor sequences come from a man aged 35 to 55 in good health and CMV-seropositive.

The V and J genes are TRBV23-1 and TRBJ1-1; maybe TRBD1 (6 bases). TRBV23-1 is flagged as an ORF with uncertain function. The CDR3 is 15 amino acids. Trimming shortened V by 6 bases and J by 0 bases, and 14 bases separated the two germline ends. The CDR3 loop reads CASRGGPPMNTEAFF. CDR3 DNA: TGCGCCAGCAGGGGGGGGCCTCCTATGAACACTGAAGCTTTCTTT.

The chain is built from TRBV14 and TRBJ2-5; 10 positions agree with TRBD2. The CDR3 contains 17 residues. V shed 2 bases, J shed 5 bases, and the junction held 11 bases outside the gene matches. Germline V CDR1 and CDR2: SGHDN, FVKESK. CDR3 in DNA: TGTGCCAGCAGCCAACTCGGAGCGGGAGGGTCTAGGGAGACCCAGTACTTC. It translates to CASSQLGAGGSRETQYF. The whole variable domain, filled in from reference TRBV14 and TRBJ2-5, reads EAGVTQFPSHSVIEKGQTVTLRCDPISGHDNLYWYRRVMGKEIKFLLHFVKESKQDESGMPNNRFLAERTGGTYSTLKVQPAELEDSGVYFCASSQLGAGGSRETQYFGPGTRLLVL.

This rearrangement joins TRBV27 to TRBJ1-3; TRBD1 matches 9 bases. The CDR3 contains 15 residues. With 6 bases clipped from V and 0 bases from J, the junction kept 3 bases outside the gene matches. Germline CDR1 reads MNHEY; CDR2 reads SMNVEV (reference sequence). CDR3 residues: CASRTGGSSGNTIYF. As DNA, the CDR3 is TGTGCCAGCAGGACAGGGGGTAGCTCTGGAAACACCATATATTTT.

This clone is a singleton in its sample. The chain is built from TRBV9 and TRBJ2-6, with a tentative D call TRBD1 (6 bases). There are 18 residues in the CDR3. With 4 bases removed from V and 0 bases from J, the gap between germline ends came to 17 bases. Looked up from germline, CDR1 is SGDLS and CDR2 is YYNGEE. The DNA of the CDR3 is TGTGCCAGCAGCTCTTATTTGGACAGAAACTCTGGGGCCAACGTCCTGACTTTC. It encodes CASSSYLDRNSGANVLTF. The entire variable domain, with the rest obtained from reference TRBV9 and TRBJ2-6, is as follows: DSGVTQTPKHLITATGQRVTLRCSPRSGDLSVYWYQQSLDQGLQFLIQYYNGEERAKGNILERFSAQQFPDLHSELNLSSLELGDSALYFCASSSYLDRNSGANVLTFGAGSRLTVL.

V gene TRBV19 combines with J gene TRBJ2-7; tentatively, D is TRBD1 (5 bases). The V end was cut by 1 base, the J end by 3 bases, with 10 bases between. The CDR3 is made up of 14 amino acids. Germline loops: CDR1 LNHDA, CDR2 SQIVND (reference sequence). The CDR3, as DNA: TGTGCCAGTAGTATAGCAGGGTCGGACTACGAGCAGTACTTC. Translated, it gives CASSIAGSDYEQYF.

This clone was detected only a few times. J is TRBJ2-2 and V is TRBV2, with TRBD2 identical over 12 bases. The CDR3 is 18 amino acids. Unmatched junction bases numbered 11, after V lost 5 bases and J lost 4 bases. CDR1 is SNHLY, CDR2 FYNNEI, per germline. This chain's CDR3 is CASSFLAGGATGTGELFF. In DNA, the CDR3 is TGTGCCAGCAGTTTCCTAGCGGGAGGGGCAACGGGCACCGGGGAGCTGTTTTTT.

The gene calls are TRBV6-4 and TRBJ1-5; TRBD1 matches 7 bases. J gave up 6 bases and V 2 bases, and 4 bases lay outside the gene matches. This CDR3 comprises 14 residues. Germline loops: CDR1 MRHNA, CDR2 SNTAGT. The CDR3 loop is CASSDSRGSQPQHF. As DNA, the CDR3 is TGTGCCAGCAGTGACAGCAGGGGGAGTCAGCCCCAGCATTTT.

This clone was counted between two and nine times. The J gene is TRBJ2-5, the V gene TRBV5-4, with 9 bases lining up with TRBD1. Germline loops: CDR1 SGHNT, CDR2 YYREEE (reference sequence). Unmatched junction bases numbered 12, after V lost 0 bases and J lost 9 bases. The CDR3 is 16 amino acids. CDR3 in amino acids: CASSLVSDRGGLAQYF. Here the CDR3 DNA reads TGTGCCAGCAGCTTGGTGTCCGACAGGGGGGGCCTAGCCCAGTACTTC.

This clone has a handful of counts. Other DNA sequences in the same sample also yield this CDR3. This chain uses TRBV19 with TRBJ1-1; tentatively, D is TRBD1 (6 bases). V lost 8 bases and J 0 bases, leaving 10 bases between the germline ends. The germline V gene encodes CDR1 LNHDA and CDR2 SQIVND (reference sequence). The CDR3 totals 13 residues. The CDR3, as DNA: TGTGCCAGTCGAGACAGGATGAACACTGAAGCTTTCTTT. Protein product: CASRDRMNTEAFF.

This clone has only a few counts. The chain combines TRBV2 with TRBJ1-2; weak D call: TRBD1 (5 bases). The V end was cut by 4 bases, the J end by 3 bases, with 12 bases between. This CDR3 is 14 amino acids long. The germline V gene has CDR1 SNHLY and CDR2 FYNNEI. The CDR3 is CASSVSTEYYGYTF. The CDR3 DNA reads TGTGCCAGCAGTGTCTCGACAGAGTACTATGGCTACACCTTC.

The chain carries TRBV19 and TRBJ2-1, with D possibly matching TRBD1 (6 bases). Germline CDR1 LNHDA, CDR2 SQIVND (reference sequence). The V end lost 3 bases, the J end lost 7 bases, and 7 bases lay between the germline ends. This CDR3 is 12 amino acids long. CDR3 loop: CASSIQGNEQFF. Here the CDR3 DNA reads TGTGCCAGTAGTATTCAGGGGAATGAGCAGTTCTTC.